The clone carrying this TCR beta chain was observed at least ten times. This specimen belongs to a study of spatial heterogeneity in lung cancer. Whole-study context: There were consistently more beta-chain sequences detected than alpha-chain sequences.

MiXCR, applied by TCRdb to the 5' RACE reads, yields one record per CDR3 protein. Among around 110,000 distinct CDR3 sequences, more than 10% were seen once, and the ten largest hold roughly 17%. Germline assignment: CDR1 LGHNA and CDR2 YSLEER. This CDR3 has 13 amino acids. V was shortened by 0 bases and J by 2 bases, with 4 bases between the two germline ends. Time point in this sample: blood at routine non-recurrence follow-up after resection. From tumor, nontumor lung or frozen PBMC, whole RNA was taken unsorted for sequencing. This rearrangement joins TRBV4-3 to TRBJ1-2; D gene unclear. This TCR was sampled from a male donor with early-stage non-small cell lung cancer. Material: PBMCs, obtained at follow-up. CDR3 nucleotides: TGCGCCAGCAGCCAAGAGTTAAACTATGGCTACACCTTC. The encoded protein is CASSQELNYGYTF.